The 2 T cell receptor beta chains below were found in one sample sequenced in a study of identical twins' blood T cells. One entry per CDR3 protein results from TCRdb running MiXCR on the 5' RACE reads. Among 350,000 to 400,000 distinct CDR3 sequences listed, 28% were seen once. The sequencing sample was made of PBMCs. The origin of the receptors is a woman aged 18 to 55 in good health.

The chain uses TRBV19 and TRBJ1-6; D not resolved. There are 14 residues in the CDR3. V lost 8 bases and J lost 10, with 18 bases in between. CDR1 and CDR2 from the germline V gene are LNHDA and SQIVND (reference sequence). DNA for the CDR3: TGTGCCAGTCATCACGTAAGGGAAGGATCACCCCTCCACTTT. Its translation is CASHHVREGSPLHF.

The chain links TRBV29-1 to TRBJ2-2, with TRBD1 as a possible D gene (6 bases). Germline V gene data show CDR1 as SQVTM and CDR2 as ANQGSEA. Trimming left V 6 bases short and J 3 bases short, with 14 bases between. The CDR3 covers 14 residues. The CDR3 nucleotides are TGCAGCGTCGATAGCGAGGGGGACACCGGGGAGCTGTTTTTT. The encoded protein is CSVDSEGDTGELFF.